This is a list of T cell receptor beta chains from one sample in a study of T cell responses to AZD1222 COVID-19 vaccine. Sequencing was performed with immunoSEQ multiplex PCR; in TCRdb, only in-frame clones are kept and a portion is missing. The sample lists under 150,000 clones; roughly 88% were seen once. Sequenced material: peripheral blood, taken 28 days after the second AZD1222 dose. These receptor sequences come from an adult who received the AZD1222 COVID-19 vaccine. Each CDR3 is given with its conserved first and last residue. Fields, in order: D gene, V gene, clone size, J gene, CDR3 protein, CDR3 DNA. D genes are given only for firm matches. Only part of the rows carry a size: once, few, many, or a class if the clone is expanded.

d_gene: TRBD1; v_gene: TRBV10-3; abundance: -; j_gene: TRBJ2-5; CDR3aa: CAESGQGKETQYF; CDR3nt: TGTGCCGAATCGGGACAGGGGAAGGAGACCCAGTACTTC
d_gene: -; v_gene: TRBV10-2; abundance: -; j_gene: TRBJ2-7; CDR3aa: CASSERVEQYF; CDR3nt: TGCGCCAGCAGTGAAAGGGTCGAGCAGTACTTC
d_gene: -; v_gene: TRBV5-4; abundance: -; j_gene: TRBJ1-6; CDR3aa: CASSWKGRAGNSPLHF; CDR3nt: TGTGCCAGCAGCTGGAAGGGGAGGGCTGGTAATTCACCCCTCCACTTT
d_gene: -; v_gene: TRBV5-5; abundance: -; j_gene: TRBJ2-2; CDR3aa: CASPIAKGLTGELFF; CDR3nt: TGTGCCAGCCCCATTGCCAAGGGGTTAACCGGGGAGCTGTTTTTT
d_gene: -; v_gene: TRBV30; abundance: once; j_gene: TRBJ1-6; CDR3aa: CAWSAGTLHF; CDR3nt: TGTGCCTGGAGCGCCGGCACCCTCCACTTT
d_gene: -; v_gene: TRBV11-2; abundance: many; j_gene: TRBJ2-5; CDR3aa: CASSSGHPQETQYF; CDR3nt: TGTGCCAGCAGCTCCGGACACCCTCAAGAGACCCAGTACTTC
d_gene: -; v_gene: TRBV18; abundance: -; j_gene: TRBJ1-1; CDR3aa: CASSPRVPEAFF; CDR3nt: TGTGCCAGCTCACCCAGGGTCCCTGAAGCTTTCTTT
d_gene: -; v_gene: TRBV28; abundance: -; j_gene: TRBJ2-3; CDR3aa: CASSLSRVTQYF; CDR3nt: TGTGCCAGCAGTTTATCCAGGGTTACGCAGTATTTT
d_gene: -; v_gene: TRBV9; abundance: -; j_gene: TRBJ1-1; CDR3aa: CASSVTGSGTEAFF; CDR3nt: TGTGCCAGCAGCGTAACAGGTTCGGGCACTGAAGCTTTCTTT
d_gene: -; v_gene: TRBV5-1; abundance: few; j_gene: TRBJ1-3; CDR3aa: CASRDSSGNTIYF; CDR3nt: TGCGCCAGCAGGGATAGCTCTGGAAACACCATATATTTT
d_gene: -; v_gene: TRBV6-5; abundance: -; j_gene: TRBJ1-5; CDR3aa: CASSLAGSNQPQHF; CDR3nt: TGTGCCAGCAGTTTGGCGGGGAGCAATCAGCCCCAGCATTTT
d_gene: -; v_gene: TRBV14; abundance: once; j_gene: TRBJ1-2; CDR3aa: CASSQDRTGGGYTF; CDR3nt: TGTGCCAGCAGCCAAGACCGGACCGGCGGTGGCTACACCTTC
d_gene: -; v_gene: TRBV2; abundance: few; j_gene: TRBJ1-2; CDR3aa: CASTPGTPANYGYTF; CDR3nt: TGTGCCAGCACCCCCGGGACACCAGCTAACTATGGCTACACCTTC
d_gene: -; v_gene: TRBV6-5; abundance: -; j_gene: TRBJ1-4; CDR3aa: CASSYGGSTNEKLFF; CDR3nt: TGTGCCAGCAGTTACGGCGGGTCAACTAATGAAAAACTGTTTTTT
d_gene: TRBD1; v_gene: TRBV5-1; abundance: -; j_gene: TRBJ2-7; CDR3aa: CASRRDQDRAYEQYF; CDR3nt: TGCGCCAGCAGACGGGACCAGGACAGGGCCTACGAGCAGTACTTC
d_gene: -; v_gene: TRBV7-2; abundance: -; j_gene: TRBJ2-7; CDR3aa: CASSETGFASYEQYF; CDR3nt: TGTGCCAGCAGCGAAACAGGCTTCGCCTCCTACGAGCAGTACTTC
d_gene: -; v_gene: TRBV5-1; abundance: -; j_gene: TRBJ1-1; CDR3aa: CASSWDVGNTEAFF; CDR3nt: TGCGCCAGCAGCTGGGATGTGGGCAACACTGAAGCTTTCTTT
d_gene: -; v_gene: TRBV21-1; abundance: -; j_gene: TRBJ2-1; CDR3aa: CASSKGGDFSDEQFF; CDR3nt: TGTGCCAGCAGCAAAGGGGGGGATTTCAGCGATGAGCAGTTCTTC